This T cell receptor beta chain is from a study of blood T cell repertoires in COVID-19. Here immunoSEQ multiplex PCR was the method, and the copy in TCRdb shows in-frame clones only, minus some. The sample lists about 59,000 clones; 75% to 95% were seen once. The CDR3 is 15 amino acids. V gave up 4 bases and J gave up 0 bases; unmatched junction bases: 2. Germline loops: CDR1 KGHDR, CDR2 SFDVKD. The chain combines TRBV24-1 with TRBJ2-3; 8 bases align to TRBD2. The sequenced sample was peripheral blood. This receptor was obtained from an elderly man with acute or convalescent COVID-19. The CDR3 sequence is CATSESSGSTDTQYF. In nucleotides, the CDR3 is TGTGCCACCAGTGAGTCTAGCGGGAGCACAGATACGCAGTATTTT.